One and the same sample provided the 28 T cell receptor beta chains below, sequenced in a study of Graves' ophthalmopathy and Graves' hyperthyroidism. Investigators amplified TCR beta CDR3 regions from RNA transcripts. Second-round multiplex PCR followed a first-round RT-PCR using HTBI primers. Using its own MiXCR run on the multiplex PCR reads, TCRdb lists one record per CDR3 protein. The table includes about 400,000 distinct CDR3 sequences, 18% detected once. Sequencing was performed on peripheral blood. The receptors come from a woman under 30 with Graves' ophthalmopathy.

This clonotype was recorded many times. The CDR3 DNA is TGTGCCATCAAGCAGGCGGACGAGCAGTACTTC. This codes for CAIKQADEQYF. The V call is TRBV10-3, the J call TRBJ2-7; no clear D gene. Germline V gives CDR1 ENHRY, CDR2 SYGVKD. V lost 7 bases and J 5 bases, leaving 9 bases between the germline ends. This CDR3 spans 11 amino acids.

This clonotype was observed many times. The rearrangement uses TRBV12-3 or TRBV12-4 and TRBJ1-1, with 8 bases fitting TRBD1. The CDR3 length is 17 residues. Trimming cost V 1 base and J 4 bases; bases outside gene matches: 11. The CDR3 nucleotides are TGTGCCAGCAGTTTAGTGACAGGGGCGCCGTGGGGCACTGAAGCTTTCTTT. Its translation is CASSLVTGAPWGTEAFF.

This clonotype was recorded at least ten times. The rearrangement joins TRBV27 to TRBJ1-5, with D unclear. Trimming took 8 bases from V and 4 from J, leaving 24 bases between them. The germline gives CDR1 MNHEY, CDR2 SMNVEV (reference sequence). The CDR3 consists of 17 residues. The CDR3 here is CASGPRGGRKGNQPQHF. The CDR3, as DNA: TGTGCCAGCGGTCCCCGAGGTGGGCGGAAGGGAAATCAGCCCCAGCATTTT.

This clonotype was detected many times. The V and J genes are TRBV28 and TRBJ1-1; no clear D gene. The V gene lost 4 bases and the J gene lost 1 base, with 10 bases spanning the gap. CDR3 size: 14 residues. CDR1 and CDR2 (germline): MDHEN, SYDVKM. CDR3 in DNA: TGTGCCAGCAGTTCCCTAGAGGCGAACACTGAAGCTTTCTTT. Amino acids: CASSSLEANTEAFF.

This clonotype has ten or more counts. The chain employs TRBV24-1 and TRBJ2-2; the D gene is possibly TRBD1 (6 bases). This CDR3 contains 17 residues. The ends were cut back, 3 bases at V and 0 bases at J, with 13 bases in the middle. The V gene's germline CDR1 is KGHDR and CDR2 SFDVKD. CDR3 bases: TGTGCCACCAGTGATAGGGACATCACTACGAACACCGGGGAGCTGTTTTTT. It specifies CATSDRDITTNTGELFF.

The chain couples TRBV6-5 to TRBJ2-2; D is possibly TRBD1 (5 bases). The CDR3 totals 15 residues. The germline V gene encodes CDR1 MNHEY and CDR2 SVGAGI. V lost 2 bases to trimming and J lost 3 bases, with 10 bases between them. CDR3 loop: CASSYARADTGELFF. As DNA, the CDR3 is TGTGCCAGCAGTTACGCCAGGGCGGACACCGGGGAGCTGTTTTTT.

This clonotype has ten or more counts. The chain is built from TRBV30 and TRBJ1-2; 7 bases align to TRBD1. The CDR3 covers 13 residues. Germline lookup yields CDR1 GTSNPN and CDR2 SVGIG (reference sequence). With 0 bases clipped from V and 5 bases from J, the junction kept 3 bases outside the gene matches. The CDR3 DNA sequence: TGTGCCTGGAGTGTAAGGACAGGATATGGCTACACCTTC. It codes for CAWSVRTGYGYTF. Filled out from reference TRBV30 and TRBJ1-2, the complete variable domain reads SQTIHQWPATLVQPVGSPLSLECTVEGTSNPNLYWYRQAAGRGLQLLFYSVGIGQISSEVPQNLSASRPQDRQFILSSKKLLLSDSGFYLCAWSVRTGYGYTFGSGTRLTVV.

In this sample, this clonotype turned up many times. The chain combines TRBV6-5 with TRBJ2-7, with D possibly being TRBD1 (5 bases). Germline V lookup: CDR1 MNHEY, CDR2 SVGAGI. Trimming removed 6 bases from V and 1 base from J, with 13 bases in between. This CDR3 comprises 14 residues. In DNA form, the CDR3 reads TGTGCCAGCAGCTCCCGGACACCTTCCTACGAGCAGTACTTC. Protein sequence: CASSSRTPSYEQYF.

This clonotype came up many times. V is TRBV2 and J is TRBJ1-6; a possible D gene is TRBD1 (5 bases). The CDR3 totals 14 residues. With 4 bases removed from V and 4 bases from J, the gap between germline ends came to 8 bases. CDR1 is SNHLY and CDR2 is FYNNEI in the germline V gene. The CDR3 sequence is CASSGTNYNSPLHF. CDR3 bases: TGTGCCAGCAGTGGGACAAATTATAATTCACCCCTCCACTTT.

The DNA of the CDR3 is TGTGCCACTCTCCCTGCCGGGACGGACACTAACTATGGCTACACCTTC. It codes for CATLPAGTDTNYGYTF. The J gene is TRBJ1-2, the V gene TRBV2, with D possibly matching TRBD1 (5 bases). The germline V gene has CDR1 SNHLY and CDR2 FYNNEI. Trimming removed 10 bases from V and 0 bases from J, with 21 bases in between. This CDR3 region has 16 residues.

This clonotype was seen only a few times. The J gene is TRBJ1-5, the V gene TRBV6-1; TRBD1 matches 7 bases. V shed 2 bases and J 7 bases; nucleotides not matched to a gene: 11. The CDR3 length is 16 residues. The germline gives CDR1 MNHNS, CDR2 SASEGT. The CDR3 sequence: CASSEWTGTIGQPQHF. The CDR3 DNA is TGTGCCAGCAGTGAATGGACAGGCACCATCGGGCAGCCCCAGCATTTT.

This clonotype was observed a handful of times. The chain carries TRBV12-3 or TRBV12-4 and TRBJ2-5; D perhaps matches TRBD2 (5 bases). The CDR3 has 13 residues. The V gene lost 6 bases and the J gene lost 5 bases, with 13 bases spanning the gap. Here the CDR3 DNA reads TGTGCCAGCAGCCAGGACGGCGGGGAGACCCAGTACTTC. Its translation is CASSQDGGETQYF.

This clonotype has a count of ten or more. The chain is built from TRBV20-1 and TRBJ1-2, with 7 bases that match TRBD1. V was pared by 3 bases and J by 6 bases, with 10 bases of the junction left unmatched. Germline V CDR1 and CDR2: DFQATT, SNEGSKA (reference sequence). The CDR3 sequence is 14 residues long. CDR3 in amino acids: CSASREQGRDGYTF. CDR3 coding DNA: TGCAGTGCTAGTCGGGAACAGGGGCGGGATGGCTACACCTTC.

In this sample, this clonotype turned up many times. The gene calls are TRBV6-1 and TRBJ2-5; D is possibly TRBD1 (5 bases). There are 13 residues in the CDR3. Trimming shortened V by 1 base and J by 7 bases, and 10 bases separated the two germline ends. The germline V gene encodes CDR1 MNHNS and CDR2 SASEGT. This CDR3 is CASSEGGQGTQYF. CDR3 DNA: TGTGCCAGCAGTGAAGGGGGTCAGGGGACCCAGTACTTC.

This clonotype occurred many times. The chain uses TRBV6-2 or TRBV6-3 and TRBJ1-1; unclear D gene. Deletions cut 2 bases from V and 0 bases from J, with 10 bases between. CDR1 MNHEY and CDR2 SVGEGT come from the germline V gene. This CDR3 region has 15 residues. The CDR3 loop is CASSYIAAMNTEAFF. CDR3 DNA sequence: TGTGCCAGCAGTTACATCGCAGCCATGAACACTGAAGCTTTCTTT.

This clonotype has ten or more counts. V and J are TRBV9 and TRBJ1-2, with D unresolved. Between the trimmed V and J ends, which lost 0 bases and 2 bases, there was a span of 11 bases. CDR3 length: 15 amino acids. The germline V gene encodes CDR1 SGDLS and CDR2 YYNGEE. The CDR3 here is CASSVDVGRNYGYTF. The CDR3 coding sequence is TGTGCCAGCAGCGTAGATGTAGGGCGGAACTATGGCTACACCTTC.

This clonotype was recorded at least ten times. This chain connects TRBV5-1 to TRBJ2-2; D might be TRBD2 (5 bases). The length of the CDR3 is 14 residues. The V and J ends lost 8 bases and 5 bases respectively, with 16 bases between them. In germline, CDR1 is SGHRS, CDR2 YFSETQ. The CDR3 DNA reads as TGCGCCAGTACCGAGGGTAGCTGGACCGGGGAGCTGTTTTTT. Protein product: CASTEGSWTGELFF.

This clonotype was counted at least ten times. The junction and the germline gene differ at one end; a read error may be behind it. The chain is built from TRBV19 and TRBJ2-7; 7 positions agree with TRBD1. Germline loops: CDR1 LNHDA, CDR2 SQIVND (reference sequence). This CDR3 is 15 amino acids long. CDR3: CASSLEDRKGYEKYF. CDR3 DNA sequence: TGTGCCAGTAGTCTAGAGGACAGGAAAGGCTACGAGAAGTACTTC.

This clonotype was seen ten or more times. This chain joins TRBV11-1 and TRBJ2-6; D perhaps matches TRBD1 (5 bases). The CDR3 is 16 amino acids. CDR1 is SGHAT and CDR2 is FQDESV in the germline V gene (reference sequence). Trimming stripped 9 bases from V and 1 base from J, with 16 bases between. The DNA for the CDR3 is TGTGCCAGTCCTTCTAATACAGGTTCTGGGGCCAACGTCCTGACTTTC. Its translation: CASPSNTGSGANVLTF.

This chain joins TRBV6-1 and TRBJ2-7; 7 bases match TRBD1. V shed 8 bases, J shed 6 bases, and the junction held 13 bases outside the gene matches. The CDR3 consists of 14 residues. Per germline, CDR1 MNHNS and CDR2 SASEGT. The CDR3 region has the DNA TGTGCCAGCGCTCCGGGACAGTCACCTGGCGAGCAGTACTTC. Its protein product is CASAPGQSPGEQYF.

The chain is built from TRBV6-1 and TRBJ2-3; TRBD2 matches 7 bases. This CDR3 contains 15 residues. Germline V gene data show CDR1 as MNHNS and CDR2 as SASEGT. Trimming at V came to 6 bases and at J to 3 bases, leaving 9 bases not matched to a gene. The CDR3: CASSFDQGLTDTQYF. The CDR3 region has the DNA TGTGCCAGCAGCTTCGACCAGGGACTAACAGATACGCAGTATTTT.

This clonotype was recorded many times. The V call is TRBV6-5, the J call TRBJ1-5; D remains ambiguous. This CDR3 is built from 16 residues. The germline CDR1 and CDR2 sequences are MNHEY and SVGAGI. The V end was cut by 6 bases, the J end by 0 bases, with 15 bases between. CDR3 loop: CASSPTTWDSNQPQHF. Here the CDR3 DNA reads TGTGCCAGCAGCCCTACGACTTGGGATAGCAATCAGCCCCAGCATTTT.

The rearrangement links TRBV27 to TRBJ2-2; D ambiguous. The germline V gene has CDR1 MNHEY and CDR2 SMNVEV (reference sequence). The CDR3 is made up of 17 amino acids. V gave up 2 bases and J gave up 0 bases, with 13 bases separating them. CDR3 in amino acids: CASSLDIWGSNTGELFF. The CDR3 region has the DNA TGTGCCAGCAGTTTAGATATTTGGGGTTCGAACACCGGGGAGCTGTTTTTT.

In this sample, this clonotype turned up many times. The V and J genes are TRBV29-1 and TRBJ2-7; TRBD2 matches at 10 bases. The CDR3 sequence is 16 residues long. V was pared by 1 base and J by 3 bases, with 9 bases of the junction left unmatched. The germline V gene has CDR1 SQVTM and CDR2 ANQGSEA. The CDR3 nucleotides are TGCAGCGTTGAAGGGGAGCGGGGGGGATCTGTCTACGAGCAGTACTTC. Amino acids: CSVEGERGGSVYEQYF.

This clonotype has a count of ten or more. The chain is built from TRBV11-2 and TRBJ2-7, with TRBD1 identical over 9 bases. V lost 1 base to trimming and J lost 2 bases; unmatched junction nucleotides: 6. The V gene's germline CDR1 is SGHAT and CDR2 FQNNGV. This CDR3 is built from 16 residues. The CDR3 protein is CASSLVIGTGTYEQYF. In DNA, the CDR3 is TGTGCCAGCAGCTTAGTTATTGGGACAGGGACCTACGAGCAGTACTTC.

At least ten counts were recorded for this clonotype. This sequence joins TRBV29-1 and TRBJ2-5, with a weak D call TRBD2 (6 bases). The CDR3 has 13 amino acids. The V and J ends lost 5 bases and 1 base respectively, with 11 bases between them. Per germline, CDR1 SQVTM and CDR2 ANQGSEA. The DNA for the CDR3 is TGCAGCGTTCAACTAGCCGGCCAAGAGACCCAGTACTTC. Translated: CSVQLAGQETQYF.

This clonotype was observed at least ten times. This chain connects TRBV28 to TRBJ1-1; D not certain. V was clipped by 0 bases and J by 1 base, with 12 bases between them. The CDR3 contains 16 residues. Germline loops: CDR1 MDHEN, CDR2 SYDVKM. Written as DNA, the CDR3 is TGTGCCAGCAGTTTATGGGGGAGGGAAACGAACACTGAAGCTTTCTTT. Translated: CASSLWGRETNTEAFF.

This chain joins TRBV20-1 and TRBJ2-7; TRBD2 aligns across 11 bases. V was pared by 0 bases and J by 1 base, with 2 bases of the junction left unmatched. Germline values: CDR1 DFQATT, CDR2 SNEGSKA (reference sequence). CDR3 length: 15 residues. CDR3 loop: CSARDVAGGSYEQYF. CDR3 nucleotides: TGCAGTGCTAGAGATGTAGCGGGAGGGTCCTACGAGCAGTACTTC.